The entry below gives a single T cell receptor (beta chain) sequence along with its context. Its specificity is not known. A junction boundary mismatches the germline segment, possibly from a read error. A sample-barcoded 5' primer and a J-beta primer mix were used in a second PCR of roughly 6 to 11 cycles. Each cDNA molecule, via a template-switch adaptor with 12 random nucleotides, was tagged. Per-sample output comprised a minimum of 3 million paired-end reads containing CDR3. TCRdb re-analysed the 5' RACE reads in MiXCR, keeping a single row per CDR3 protein. The sample includes 1.5 million to 2 million distinct CDR3 sequences, roughly two fifths seen only once; the top ten take 23%. The sample is drawn from a study of blood T cells in healthy people across ages. Whole-study findings and limits: The study found TCR beta diversity correlated strongly with naive T cell percentage.

The CDR3 has 15 residues. Germline values: CDR1 DFQATT, CDR2 SNEGSKA (reference sequence). The chain links TRBV20-1 to TRBJ2-3; TRBD2 agrees at 14 bases. The TCR sequence derives from a human donor in good health. Sequencing input: blood. The CDR3 region has the DNA TGCAGTGCTACTAGGACTAGCGGGAGGACAGATATGCAGTATTTT. This codes for CSATRTSGRTDMQYF.